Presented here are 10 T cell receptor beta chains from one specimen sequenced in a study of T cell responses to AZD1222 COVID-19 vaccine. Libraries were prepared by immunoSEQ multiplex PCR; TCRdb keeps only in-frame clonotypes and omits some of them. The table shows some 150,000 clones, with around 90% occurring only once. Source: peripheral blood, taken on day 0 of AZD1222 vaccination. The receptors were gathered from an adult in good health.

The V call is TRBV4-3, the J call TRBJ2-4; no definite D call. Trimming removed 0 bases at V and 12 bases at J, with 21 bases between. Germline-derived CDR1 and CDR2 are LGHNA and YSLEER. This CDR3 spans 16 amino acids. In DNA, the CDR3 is TGCGCCAGCAGCCAAGAAGGGCTGGCTACCCAGTCGCATCAGTACTTC. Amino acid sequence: CASSQEGLATQSHQYF.

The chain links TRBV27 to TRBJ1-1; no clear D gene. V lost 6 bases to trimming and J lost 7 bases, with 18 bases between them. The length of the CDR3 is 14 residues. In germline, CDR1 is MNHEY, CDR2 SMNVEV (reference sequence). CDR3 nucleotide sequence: TGTGCCAGCAGGACTAGACGGGAGAGGGATGAAGCTTTCTTT. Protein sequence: CASRTRRERDEAFF.

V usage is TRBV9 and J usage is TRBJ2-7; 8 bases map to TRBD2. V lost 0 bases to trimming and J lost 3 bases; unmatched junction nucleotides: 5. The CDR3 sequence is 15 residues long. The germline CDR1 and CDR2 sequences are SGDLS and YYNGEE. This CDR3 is CASSVEGTSFYEQYF. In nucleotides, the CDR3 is TGTGCCAGCAGCGTAGAAGGGACTAGTTTCTACGAGCAGTACTTC.

Written as DNA, the CDR3 is TGTGCCAGCAGCCCACAGGGACCTCTTTATGGCTACACCTTC. The encoded protein is CASSPQGPLYGYTF. The chain couples TRBV28 to TRBJ1-2; possibly TRBD1 for D (6 bases). The V gene's germline CDR1 is MDHEN and CDR2 SYDVKM. Trimming left V 6 bases short and J 5 bases short, with 16 bases between. The CDR3 length is 14 residues.

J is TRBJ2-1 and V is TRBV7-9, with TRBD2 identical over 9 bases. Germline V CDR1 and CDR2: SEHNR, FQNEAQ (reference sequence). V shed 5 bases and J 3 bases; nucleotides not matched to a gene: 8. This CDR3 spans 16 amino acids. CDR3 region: CASSPLAGPFYNEQFF. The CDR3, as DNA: TGTGCCAGCAGCCCCCTAGCGGGACCTTTCTACAATGAGCAGTTCTTC.

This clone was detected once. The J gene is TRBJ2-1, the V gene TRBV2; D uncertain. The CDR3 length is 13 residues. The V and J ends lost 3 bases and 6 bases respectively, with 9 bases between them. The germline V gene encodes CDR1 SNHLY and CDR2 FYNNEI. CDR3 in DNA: TGTGCCAGCAGTGAGGTGCGGAGCAATGAGCAGTTCTTC. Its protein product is CASSEVRSNEQFF.

For the CDR3, the DNA is TGTGCCAGCAGCTTAACCCCACGGGCGGTAGCCAAAAACATTCAGTACTTC. The encoded protein is CASSLTPRAVAKNIQYF. The gene calls are TRBV7-3 and TRBJ2-4; D gene ambiguous. V was clipped by 0 bases and J by 0 bases, with 12 bases between them. In germline, CDR1 is SGHTA, CDR2 FQGTGA. This CDR3 is built from 17 residues.

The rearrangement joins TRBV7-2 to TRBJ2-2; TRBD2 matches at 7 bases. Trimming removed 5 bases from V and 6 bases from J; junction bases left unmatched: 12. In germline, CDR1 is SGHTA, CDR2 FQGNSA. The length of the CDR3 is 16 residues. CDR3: CASSGGVRGRAGELFF. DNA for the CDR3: TGTGCCAGCAGCGGAGGTGTCAGAGGGAGGGCCGGGGAGCTGTTTTTT.

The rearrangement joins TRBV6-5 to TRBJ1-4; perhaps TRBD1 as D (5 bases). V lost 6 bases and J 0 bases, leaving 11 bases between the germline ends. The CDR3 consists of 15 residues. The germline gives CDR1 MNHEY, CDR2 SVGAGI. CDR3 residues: CASSEGSATNEKLFF. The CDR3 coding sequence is TGTGCCAGCAGCGAGGGGAGTGCAACTAATGAAAAACTGTTTTTT.

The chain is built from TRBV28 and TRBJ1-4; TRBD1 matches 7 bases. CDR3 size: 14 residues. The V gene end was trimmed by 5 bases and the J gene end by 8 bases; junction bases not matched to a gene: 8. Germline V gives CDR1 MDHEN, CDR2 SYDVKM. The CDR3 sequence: CASSRGGLKEKLFF. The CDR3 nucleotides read TGTGCCAGCAGTCGAGGGGGCCTGAAGGAAAAACTGTTTTTT. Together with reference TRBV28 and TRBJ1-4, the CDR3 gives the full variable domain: DVKVTQSSRYLVKRTGEKVFLECVQDMDHENMFWYRQDPGLGLRLIYFSYDVKMKEKGDIPEGYSVSREKKERFSLILESASTNQTSMYLCASSRGGLKEKLFFGSGTQLSVL.